A single sample is the source of the 17 T cell receptor beta chains below, sequenced in a study of neurological immune-mediated disorders. TCRdb itself ran the 5' RACE reads through MiXCR, one entry per CDR3 protein. The sample carries around 90,000 distinct CDR3 sequences, around 13% recorded once. Time point indicated: longitudinal time-point 2. The sequenced sample was PBMCs. These receptors all stem from a female donor with HTLV-1-associated myelopathy (HAM/TSP).

This clonotype was seen repeatedly, ten times or more. The chain combines TRBV11-2 with TRBJ2-3, with D perhaps TRBD2 (6 bases). The CDR3 has 16 residues. Germline V CDR1 and CDR2: SGHAT, FQNNGV. Trimming shortened V by 5 bases and J by 5 bases, and 20 bases separated the two germline ends. In DNA form, the CDR3 reads TGTGCCAGCAGCCGACCCGGTGAAAAGGGAGGAGATACGCAGTATTTT. It encodes CASSRPGEKGGDTQYF.

This clonotype was detected ten times or more. The chain carries TRBV6-1 and TRBJ2-5; perhaps D is TRBD1 or TRBD2 (6 bases each). CDR1 is MNHNS, CDR2 SASEGT, per germline. Trimming cost V 7 bases and J 5 bases, with 14 bases left between them. The CDR3 runs to 13 residues. In DNA, the CDR3 is TGTGCCAGCACAACAGGGACTGCGGAGACCCAGTACTTC. The encoded protein is CASTTGTAETQYF.

There are many counts of this clonotype. The chain employs TRBV11-3 and TRBJ1-1; no clear D. CDR1 and CDR2 from the germline V gene are SGHNT and YENEEA. This CDR3 contains 16 residues. The ends were cut back, 0 bases at V and 0 bases at J, with 11 bases in the middle. CDR3 sequence: CASSLDPLDMNTEAFF. For the CDR3, the DNA is TGTGCCAGCAGCTTAGATCCGCTAGATATGAACACTGAAGCTTTCTTT.

This clonotype was seen many times. The chain employs TRBV6-1 and TRBJ2-1; TRBD2 matches 12 bases. Germline CDR1 is MNHNS and CDR2 is SASEGT. Trimming took 10 bases from V and 3 from J; bases not matched to a gene: 16. The CDR3 loop spans 18 amino acids. The CDR3 sequence is CATGRTSGMASGYNEQFF. CDR3 in DNA: TGTGCCACGGGCCGGACTAGCGGGATGGCTTCGGGCTACAATGAGCAGTTCTTC.

This clonotype was seen at least ten times. The J gene is TRBJ2-7, the V gene TRBV5-1, with TRBD1 identical over 7 bases. This CDR3 is 15 amino acids long. Germline CDR1 and CDR2: SGHRS and YFSETQ. V shed 4 bases and J 0 bases; nucleotides not matched to a gene: 7. Here the CDR3 DNA reads TGCGCCAGCAGCCGAGGACAGGCCTCCTCCTACGAGCAGTACTTC. Translated, it gives CASSRGQASSYEQYF.

This clonotype was observed at least ten times. The chain employs TRBV29-1 and TRBJ1-1; TRBD1 matches at 7 bases. CDR1 SQVTM and CDR2 ANQGSEA come from the germline V gene. Trimming removed 7 bases from V and 1 base from J; junction bases left unmatched: 12. This CDR3 has 15 amino acids. The CDR3 sequence: CSGNRDSLGNTEAFF. Written as DNA, the CDR3 is TGCAGCGGGAACCGGGACAGCCTAGGGAACACTGAAGCTTTCTTT.

This clonotype was seen repeatedly, ten times or more. V and J are TRBV5-1 and TRBJ2-7, with D hard to call. V dropped 0 bases and J dropped 6 bases, with 4 bases sitting between them. This CDR3 is 11 amino acids long. Germline CDR1 is SGHRS and CDR2 is YFSETQ. CDR3 nucleotide sequence: TGCGCCAGCAGCTTGGACATCGAGCAGTACTTC. It yields the protein CASSLDIEQYF.

This clonotype was recorded at least ten times. The rearrangement joins TRBV3-1 to TRBJ1-5; D gene ambiguous. Trimming removed 3 bases at V and 0 bases at J, with 0 bases between. CDR3 length: 12 residues. CDR1 LGHDT and CDR2 YNNKEL come from the germline V gene (reference sequence). The CDR3 is CASSHSNQPQHF. The DNA for the CDR3 is TGTGCCAGCAGCCATAGCAATCAGCCCCAGCATTTT.

There are many counts of this clonotype. The gene calls are TRBV3-1 and TRBJ2-1; no definite D call. V was shortened by 4 bases and J by 6 bases, with 7 bases between the two germline ends. In germline, CDR1 is LGHDT, CDR2 YNNKEL (reference sequence). The CDR3 is 12 residues long. The CDR3 nucleotides are TGTGCCAGCAGCCCTAATTTCAATGAGCAGTTCTTC. Residues: CASSPNFNEQFF.

This clonotype was seen at least ten times. The CDR3 reads CASSGGLSYNEQFF. The CDR3 DNA sequence: TGCGCCAGCAGCGGCGGGCTGTCCTACAATGAGCAGTTCTTC. J is TRBJ2-1 and V is TRBV5-1, with D perhaps TRBD2 (5 bases). The V and J ends lost 4 bases and 1 base respectively, with 9 bases between them. The CDR3 is made up of 14 amino acids. The germline V gene encodes CDR1 SGHRS and CDR2 YFSETQ.

The chain uses TRBV7-9 and TRBJ2-5; 8 positions agree with TRBD2. With V trimmed by 9 bases and J by 4 bases, 7 bases remained unmatched. In germline, CDR1 is SEHNR, CDR2 FQNEAQ (reference sequence). CDR3 size: 13 residues. The CDR3 spells CASGLAVGETQYF. In nucleotides, the CDR3 is TGTGCCAGTGGACTAGCAGTAGGAGAGACCCAGTACTTC.

At least ten counts were recorded for this clonotype. The chain combines TRBV12-3 or TRBV12-4 with TRBJ2-4, with TRBD1 as a possible D gene (6 bases). V lost 5 bases to trimming and J lost 9 bases, with 14 bases between them. The length of the CDR3 is 13 residues. Written as DNA, the CDR3 is TGTGCCAGCAGTGATGCAGGGGCCGGCATTCAGTACTTC. Protein: CASSDAGAGIQYF.

There are many counts of this clonotype. CDR3 sequence reads: CASGLWVDEQYF. CDR3 in DNA: TGTGCTAGTGGTTTGTGGGTGGACGAGCAGTACTTC. V is TRBV12-5 and J is TRBJ2-7; no definite D call. The CDR3 extends over 12 amino acids. Germline V gene data show CDR1 as LGHNT and CDR2 as FRNRAP. Trimming removed 2 bases at V and 5 bases at J, with 7 bases between.

This clonotype has ten or more counts. The rearrangement uses TRBV20-1 and TRBJ1-1; D not resolved. This CDR3 contains 14 residues. V was cut by 0 bases and J by 5 bases, with 13 bases left in between. Germline V CDR1 and CDR2: DFQATT, SNEGSKA (reference sequence). Here the CDR3 reads CSARDKPGGTEAFF. CDR3 DNA: TGCAGTGCTAGAGATAAACCCGGAGGAACTGAAGCTTTCTTT.

Many counts were recorded for this clonotype. CDR3 sequence (DNA): TGTGCCACCGCTTTAGGGCCCCAGCAGTACTTC. Protein: CATALGPQQYF. The chain links TRBV15 to TRBJ2-7; D unresolved. Germline values: CDR1 LNHNV, CDR2 YYDKDF (reference sequence). CDR3 length: 11 residues. V dropped 8 bases and J dropped 8 bases, with 13 bases sitting between them. The whole variable domain, remainder taken from reference TRBV15 and TRBJ2-7, is DAMVIQNPRYQVTQFGKPVTLSCSQTLNHNVMYWYQQKSSQAPKLLFHYYDKDFNNEADTPDNFQSRRPNTSFCFLDIRSPGLGDTAMYLCATALGPQQYFGPGTRLTVT.

This clonotype occurred many times. This chain connects TRBV5-1 to TRBJ1-4, with 8 nucleotides matching TRBD1. The length of the CDR3 is 14 residues. Germline values: CDR1 SGHRS, CDR2 YFSETQ. V was pared by 4 bases and J by 3 bases, with 2 bases of the junction left unmatched. Here the CDR3 DNA reads TGCGCCAGCAGCACGGACAGGGCTAATGAAAAACTGTTTTTT. Translated: CASSTDRANEKLFF.

This clonotype showed up many times. The CDR3 loop reads CASTRASYNEQFF. The CDR3 DNA reads TGCGCCAGCACCAGGGCCTCCTACAATGAGCAGTTCTTC. The chain carries TRBV5-1 and TRBJ2-1, with D maybe TRBD1 (5 bases). The CDR3 totals 13 residues. V was pared by 6 bases and J by 0 bases, with 7 bases between. The V gene's germline CDR1 is SGHRS and CDR2 YFSETQ.